This T cell receptor (beta chain) comes out of a study of blood T cell repertoires in COVID-19. Study-level information: COVID-19 samples, acute and convalescent, were from the United States, Italy and Spain. Nucleic acid was either cDNA or gDNA, and it came from T cells, B-cell-depleted T cells, or PBMCs.

This clone appeared once. The CDR3 extends over 16 amino acids. Trimming took 0 bases from V and 2 from J; bases not matched to a gene: 6. The germline V gene has CDR1 MNHEY and CDR2 SMNVEV (reference sequence). Participants came from 20 to 25 US areas, aged roughly 18 to 95 years. The method was immunoSEQ multiplex PCR; TCRdb's version includes in-frame clones alone and lacks a portion of them. The data hold around 160,000 clones, with roughly 90% observed a single time. The source of this sequence is a woman aged 25 to 39 with acute COVID-19. The genes are TRBV27 and TRBJ2-5, with 7 bases identical to TRBD1. Sequenced: PBMCs or T cells enriched from blood (not recorded which). The CDR3 sequence is CASSLSSQGVQETQYF. CDR3 nucleotide sequence: TGTGCCAGCAGTTTATCTTCGCAGGGGGTACAAGAGACCCAGTACTTC.